The sample holds one count of the clone carrying this TCR beta chain. Its specificity is unknown. The source of the sample is a study of shared clonotypes between healthy human individuals. Findings of the study overall: Naive subsets tended to show greater estimated richness than memory subsets. Some clonotypes were shared by all four sorted-subset donors, while others were not shared. The non-shared ones had lower generation probabilities than the shared ones.

CDR3 length: 14 amino acids. With 4 bases removed from V and 7 bases from J, the gap between germline ends came to 13 bases. CDR1 is LGHNA, CDR2 YSLEER, per germline. The run depth of the assay was deep. Assay: immunoSEQ multiplex PCR; the TCRdb copy retains only in-frame clones and omits some. This sample has roughly 2,500,000 clones, with 93% found just once. The receptor was derived from a young man in good health. Some clones in this sample may be carry-over from other donors' samples. The chain has TRBV4-3 and TRBJ1-4; no clear D. Material: naive CD4+ T cells from PBMCs. Stated subset: CD45RA+ positively selected. Here the CDR3 reads CASSRDNLGEKLFF. CDR3 nucleotide sequence: TGCGCCAGCAGCCGGGATAACTTGGGTGAAAAACTGTTTTTT.